This T cell receptor beta chain was observed in a study of blood T cell repertoires in COVID-19. Sequencing used immunoSEQ multiplex PCR; TCRdb keeps in-frame clones, though not all of them. The table includes roughly 330,000 clones, 70% to 90% detected once. The CDR3 extends over 14 amino acids. Germline V gene data show CDR1 as ENHRY and CDR2 as SYGVKD. Trimming cost V 5 bases and J 7 bases; bases outside gene matches: 4. Sequencing was carried out using PBMCs or T cells enriched from blood (not recorded which). The rearrangement uses TRBV10-3 and TRBJ1-6, with 8 bases fitting TRBD1. The TCR was taken from a woman aged 25-40 years who had recovered from COVID-19. CDR3 region: CAISPQGANSPLHF. The CDR3, as DNA: TGTGCCATCAGTCCCCAGGGGGCGAATTCACCCCTCCACTTT.